This passage covers 11 T cell receptor beta chains from one sample sequenced in a study of CD8 T cells in ankylosing spondylitis. TCRdb itself ran the 5' RACE reads through MiXCR, one entry per CDR3 protein. The table lists over 700,000 distinct CDR3 sequences, 15% to 20% of them singletons. General study findings and limits: For ankylosing spondylitis blood, a TCR beta motif of under ten highly homologous variants appeared characteristic.

No antigen has been assigned to these receptors. The sample was blood, either unsorted or a sorted T cell fraction (not recorded which). The receptor source for this set is a male donor with ankylosing spondylitis.

This clonotype was seen only a few times. The rearrangement links TRBV29-1 to TRBJ2-1, with D perhaps TRBD1 (6 bases). Germline CDR1 SQVTM, CDR2 ANQGSEA. This CDR3 contains 13 residues. The V gene lost 7 bases and the J gene lost 4 bases, with 14 bases spanning the gap. The CDR3 nucleotides are TGCAGCGGACAGGTTGGGGTTTACAATGAGCAGTTCTTC. Its translation is CSGQVGVYNEQFF.

This clonotype was seen many times. The chain joins TRBV12-3 or TRBV12-4 to TRBJ1-5; TRBD1 is a possible D gene (6 bases). V was shortened by 7 bases and J by 6 bases, with 13 bases between the two germline ends. CDR3 size: 13 residues. The CDR3 loop reads CASTTGITQPQHF. For the CDR3, the DNA is TGTGCCAGCACCACAGGGATAACTCAGCCCCAGCATTTT.

This clonotype was counted a few times. The chain links TRBV27 to TRBJ1-5, with D hard to call. This CDR3 spans 13 amino acids. Germline V gene sequence: CDR1 MNHEY, CDR2 SMNVEV (reference sequence). V was shortened by 8 bases and J by 0 bases, with 8 bases between the two germline ends. This CDR3 reads CASGESSNQPQHF. The CDR3 region has the DNA TGTGCCAGCGGGGAGAGTAGCAATCAGCCCCAGCATTTT.

CDR3 in DNA: TGTGCCATCAGTACAACCGGGACAACCTCCTACGAGCAGTACTTC. Amino acid sequence: CAISTTGTTSYEQYF. This chain links TRBV10-3 with TRBJ2-7, with a tentative D call TRBD1 (6 bases). Looked up from germline, CDR1 is ENHRY and CDR2 is SYGVKD. This CDR3 has 15 amino acids. V lost 5 bases, J lost 0 bases, and 14 bases lay in between.

This clonotype came up many times. The rearrangement uses TRBV29-1 and TRBJ2-7, with D hard to call. The CDR3 is 11 residues long. Between the trimmed V and J ends, which lost 4 bases and 1 base, there was a span of 5 bases. Germline CDR1 and CDR2: SQVTM and ANQGSEA. The CDR3 here is CSVGVSYEQYF. The DNA for the CDR3 is TGCAGCGTTGGGGTATCCTACGAGCAGTACTTC.

This clonotype appeared a few times. CDR3 sequence reads: CASSLGEPGIYEQYF. The CDR3, as DNA: TGTGCCAGCAGCTTAGGTGAACCGGGGATTTACGAGCAGTACTTC. The rearrangement links TRBV7-8 to TRBJ2-7, with D possibly matching TRBD2 (5 bases). The germline V gene has CDR1 SGHVS and CDR2 FQNEAQ. CDR3 length equals 15 residues. V dropped 1 base and J dropped 4 bases, with 14 bases sitting between them.

Remarks on this clonotype: With a much larger clone just one base away, this may be a read error. The genes are TRBV5-5 and TRBJ2-5; TRBD2 matches at 8 bases. Germline V CDR1 and CDR2: SGHKS, YYEKEE (reference sequence). The CDR3 is made up of 13 amino acids. Here the CDR3 reads CASRRSGGEPQYF. The DNA for the CDR3 is TGTGCCAGCAGACGAAGCGGGGGAGAGCCCCAGTACTTC.

The rearrangement joins TRBV9 to TRBJ2-7, with D perhaps matching TRBD1 (5 bases). Germline V gene sequence: CDR1 SGDLS, CDR2 YYNGEE. The CDR3 loop spans 15 amino acids. Trimming removed 4 bases from V and 1 base from J, with 15 bases in between. CDR3: CASSPGHTGSYEQYF. The CDR3 DNA reads as TGTGCCAGCAGCCCTGGACATACCGGATCCTACGAGCAGTACTTC.

The genes are TRBV6-5 and TRBJ2-3; 15 bases line up with TRBD2. Germline assignment: CDR1 MNHEY and CDR2 SVGAGI. This CDR3 comprises 17 residues. With 2 bases clipped from V and 2 bases from J, the junction kept 2 bases outside the gene matches. The CDR3 nucleotides read TGTGCCAGCAGTTACGGGACTAGCGGGGGGTACACAGATACGCAGTATTTT. Its translation: CASSYGTSGGYTDTQYF.

This clonotype appeared many times. The CDR3 bases are TGTGCCACCAGCACCCCAGGACTAGGTTTAGACATTCAGTACTTC. As protein: CATSTPGLGLDIQYF. The chain has TRBV15 and TRBJ2-4, with 7 bases identical to TRBD2. J was trimmed by 8 bases and V by 4 bases; bases with no gene match: 11. The CDR3 has 15 amino acids. Germline CDR1 LNHNV, CDR2 YYDKDF (reference sequence).

This clonotype was counted between two and nine times. The chain joins TRBV5-1 to TRBJ2-5, with 8 nucleotides matching TRBD1. V gave up 4 bases and J gave up 4 bases; unmatched junction bases: 6. Germline-derived CDR1 and CDR2 are SGHRS and YFSETQ. The CDR3 is made up of 14 amino acids. CDR3 residues: CASSKGQGLETQYF. The CDR3 region has the DNA TGCGCCAGCAGCAAAGGACAGGGCCTAGAGACCCAGTACTTC.